This TCR beta chain was profiled in a study of tumour-infiltrating T cells in Burkitt lymphoma. This CDR3 has 18 residues. Germline V gene sequence: CDR1 SGHTA, CDR2 FQGNSA. The V and J ends lost 1 base and 0 bases, in that order; junction bases with no gene match: 4. TCRdb keeps only in-frame clones here, not all; method: immunoSEQ multiplex PCR. Of about 4,000 clones detected, 15% to 20% appear once; the ten largest clones hold 1.4%. This TCR derives from a human donor with Burkitt lymphoma. The genes are TRBV7-2 and TRBJ2-6; TRBD1 aligns across 9 bases. Sequenced sample: tumor tissue. The DNA of the CDR3 is TGTGCCAGCAGCTTAGTCGGGACAGGGATCTCTGGGGCCAACGTCCTGACTTTC. Its translation is CASSLVGTGISGANVLTF.